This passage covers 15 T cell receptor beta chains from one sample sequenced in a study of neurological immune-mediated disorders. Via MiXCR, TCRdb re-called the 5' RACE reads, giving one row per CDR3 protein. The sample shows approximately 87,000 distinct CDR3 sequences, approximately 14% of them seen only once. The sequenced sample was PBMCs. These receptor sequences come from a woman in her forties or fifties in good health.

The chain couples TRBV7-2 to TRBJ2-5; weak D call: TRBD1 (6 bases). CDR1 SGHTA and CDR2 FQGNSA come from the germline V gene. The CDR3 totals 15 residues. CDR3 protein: CAISYQAGEQETQYF. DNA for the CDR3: TGTGCTATCAGCTATCAAGCAGGGGAGCAAGAGACCCAGTACTTC.

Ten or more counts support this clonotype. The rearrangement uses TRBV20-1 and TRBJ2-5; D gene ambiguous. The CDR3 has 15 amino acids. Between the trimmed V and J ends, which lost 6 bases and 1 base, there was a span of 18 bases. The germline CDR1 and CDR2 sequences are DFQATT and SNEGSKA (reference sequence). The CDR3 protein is CSASAARDFQETQYF. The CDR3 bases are TGCAGTGCCAGCGCGGCCAGAGACTTCCAAGAGACCCAGTACTTC.

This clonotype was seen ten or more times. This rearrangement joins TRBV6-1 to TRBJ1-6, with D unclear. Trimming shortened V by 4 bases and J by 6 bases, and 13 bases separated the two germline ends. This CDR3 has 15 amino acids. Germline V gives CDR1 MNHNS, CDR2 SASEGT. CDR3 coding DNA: TGTGCCAGCAGTGGGAGCACTAGCGGTAATTCACCCCTCCACTTT. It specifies CASSGSTSGNSPLHF.

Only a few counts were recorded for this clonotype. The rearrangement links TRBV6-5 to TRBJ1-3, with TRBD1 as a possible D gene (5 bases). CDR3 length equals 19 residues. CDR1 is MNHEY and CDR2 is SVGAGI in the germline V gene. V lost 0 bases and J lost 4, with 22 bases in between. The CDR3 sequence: CASSYSIYSGVLAGNTIYF. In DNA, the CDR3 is TGTGCCAGCAGTTACTCGATTTATTCGGGGGTACTAGCCGGAAACACCATATATTTT.

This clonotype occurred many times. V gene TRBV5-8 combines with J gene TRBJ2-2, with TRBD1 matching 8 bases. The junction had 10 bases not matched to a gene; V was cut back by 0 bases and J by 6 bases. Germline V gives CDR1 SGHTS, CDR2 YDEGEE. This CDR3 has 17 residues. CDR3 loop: CASSLEPGTGPAGELFF. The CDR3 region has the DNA TGTGCCAGCAGCTTGGAGCCAGGGACAGGCCCCGCCGGGGAGCTGTTTTTT.

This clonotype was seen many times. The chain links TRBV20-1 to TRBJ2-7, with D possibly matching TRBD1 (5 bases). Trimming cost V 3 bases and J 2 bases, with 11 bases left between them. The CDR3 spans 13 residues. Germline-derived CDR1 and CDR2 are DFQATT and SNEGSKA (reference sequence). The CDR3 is CSASGASTYEQYF. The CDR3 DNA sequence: TGCAGTGCTAGTGGGGCCTCCACCTACGAGCAGTACTTC.

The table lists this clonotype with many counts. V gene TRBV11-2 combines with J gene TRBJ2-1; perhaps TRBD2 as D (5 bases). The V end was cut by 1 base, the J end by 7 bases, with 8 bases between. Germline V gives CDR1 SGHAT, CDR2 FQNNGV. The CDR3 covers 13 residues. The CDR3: CASSLVRGNEQFF. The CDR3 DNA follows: TGTGCCAGCAGCTTAGTCCGGGGTAATGAGCAGTTCTTC.

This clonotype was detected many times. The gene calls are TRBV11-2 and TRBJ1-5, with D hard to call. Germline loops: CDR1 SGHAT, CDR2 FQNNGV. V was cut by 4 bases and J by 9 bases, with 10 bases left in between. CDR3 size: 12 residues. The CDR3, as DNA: TGTGCCAGCAGCTCCTCTATCGGGCCCCAGCATTTT. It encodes CASSSSIGPQHF.

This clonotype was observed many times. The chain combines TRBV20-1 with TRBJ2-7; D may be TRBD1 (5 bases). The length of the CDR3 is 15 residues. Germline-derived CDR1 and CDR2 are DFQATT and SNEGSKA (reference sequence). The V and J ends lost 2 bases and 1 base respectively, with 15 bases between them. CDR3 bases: TGCAGTGCTAGATGGGGCAGGCAGTTTTCCTACGAGCAGTACTTC. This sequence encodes CSARWGRQFSYEQYF.

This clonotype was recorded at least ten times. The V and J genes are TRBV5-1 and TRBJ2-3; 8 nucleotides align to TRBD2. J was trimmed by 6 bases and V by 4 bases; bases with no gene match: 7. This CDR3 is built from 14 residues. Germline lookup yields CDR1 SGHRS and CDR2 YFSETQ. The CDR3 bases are TGCGCCAGCAGCCGGGCGGGAGGAAGGGATACGCAGTATTTT. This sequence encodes CASSRAGGRDTQYF.

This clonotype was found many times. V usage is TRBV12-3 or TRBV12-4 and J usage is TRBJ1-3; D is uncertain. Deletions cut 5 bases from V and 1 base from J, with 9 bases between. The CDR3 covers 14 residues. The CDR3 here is CASSIGYSGNTIYF. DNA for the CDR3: TGTGCCAGCAGTATTGGCTATTCTGGAAACACCATATATTTT.

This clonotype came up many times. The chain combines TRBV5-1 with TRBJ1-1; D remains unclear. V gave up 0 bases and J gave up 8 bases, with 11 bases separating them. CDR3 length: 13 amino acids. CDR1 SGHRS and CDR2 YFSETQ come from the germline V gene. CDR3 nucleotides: TGCGCCAGCAGCTTGGCAGTGGTGTCAGAAGCTTTCTTT. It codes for CASSLAVVSEAFF.

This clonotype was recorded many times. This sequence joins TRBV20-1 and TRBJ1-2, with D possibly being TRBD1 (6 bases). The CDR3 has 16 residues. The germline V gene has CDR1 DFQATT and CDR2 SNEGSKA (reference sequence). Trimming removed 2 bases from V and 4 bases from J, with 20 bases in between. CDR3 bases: TGCAGTGCTAGACCGAGGGGGGGACGGGCTACCTATGGCTACACCTTC. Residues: CSARPRGGRATYGYTF.

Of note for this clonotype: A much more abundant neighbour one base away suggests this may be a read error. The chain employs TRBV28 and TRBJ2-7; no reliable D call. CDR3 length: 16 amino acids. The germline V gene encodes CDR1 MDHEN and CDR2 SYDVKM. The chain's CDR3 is CASCFGQARSWAEQYF. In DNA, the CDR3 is TGTGCCAGCTGTTTCGGGCAAGCCCGGTCGTGGGCCGAGCAGTACTTC.

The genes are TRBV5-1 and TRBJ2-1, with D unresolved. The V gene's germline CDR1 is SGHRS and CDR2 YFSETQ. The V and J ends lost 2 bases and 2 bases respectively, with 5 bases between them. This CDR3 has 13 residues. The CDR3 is CASSLGTYNEQFF. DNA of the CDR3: TGCGCCAGCAGCTTAGGGACCTACAATGAGCAGTTCTTC.